The 32 T cell receptor beta chains in this list originate from one sample, sequenced in a study of cytomegalovirus exposure and HLA in healthy donors. Vbeta (60) and Jbeta (13) primers were used in the PCR. Some clones are missing from TCRdb's copy, which holds only in-frame ones; the method was immunoSEQ multiplex PCR. The profile shows 100,000 or so clones, about 76% of them singletons. The sequenced material came from PBMCs. These receptors were obtained from a man aged 30 to 45 in good health and CMV-seropositive.

The chain carries TRBV19 and TRBJ1-2; tentatively, D is TRBD1 (5 bases). This CDR3 has 12 amino acids. Trimming left V 4 bases short and J 4 bases short, with 7 bases between. The germline V gene has CDR1 LNHDA and CDR2 SQIVND (reference sequence). The CDR3 nucleotides are TGTGCCAGTAGTACAGGGCCCTATGGCTACACCTTC. This codes for CASSTGPYGYTF. Combining the CDR3 with reference TRBV19 and TRBJ1-2 gives the whole variable domain DGGITQSPKYLFRKEGQNVTLSCEQNLNHDAMYWYRQDPGQGLRLIYYSQIVNDFQKGDIAEGYSVSREKKESFPLTVTSAQKNPTAFYLCASSTGPYGYTFGSGTRLTVV.

The rearrangement links TRBV2 to TRBJ1-4, with D perhaps TRBD1 (6 bases). Trimming left V 3 bases short and J 4 bases short, with 9 bases between. The germline V gene has CDR1 SNHLY and CDR2 FYNNEI. This CDR3 contains 14 residues. CDR3 bases: TGTGCCAGCAGTGAGGGACACCGTAATGAAAAACTGTTTTTT. This gives the protein CASSEGHRNEKLFF.

The chain recombines TRBV5-8 with TRBJ2-2; 8 nucleotides match TRBD1. V was pared by 0 bases and J by 5 bases, with 9 bases of the junction left unmatched. The CDR3 consists of 17 residues. Per germline, CDR1 SGHTS and CDR2 YDEGEE. The CDR3 DNA follows: TGTGCCAGCAGCTTGGCCACGGCAGGGGGCTTAACCGGGGAGCTGTTTTTT. It translates to CASSLATAGGLTGELFF. The complete variable domain, with remaining parts taken from reference TRBV5-8 and TRBJ2-2, reads EAGVTQSPTHLIKTRGQQATLRCSPISGHTSVYWYQQALGLGLQFLLWYDEGEERNRGNFPPRFSGRQFPNYSSELNVNALELEDSALYLCASSLATAGGLTGELFFGEGSRLTVL.

This chain links TRBV9 with TRBJ2-7, with 7 positions matching TRBD1. The ends lost 3 bases at V and 0 bases at J; junction bases unmatched: 6. The CDR3 has 15 residues. Germline CDR1 and CDR2: SGDLS and YYNGEE. CDR3 sequence reads: CASSAGQALSYEQYF. CDR3 coding DNA: TGTGCCAGCAGCGCTGGACAGGCCCTCTCCTACGAGCAGTACTTC.

This rearrangement joins TRBV5-1 to TRBJ1-1; D may be TRBD1 (5 bases). Germline CDR1 and CDR2: SGHRS and YFSETQ. The V gene lost 4 bases and the J gene lost 7 bases, with 17 bases spanning the gap. The CDR3 loop spans 14 amino acids. The CDR3 nucleotides are TGCGCCAGCAGCCCATCCCCGACAGATTTTGAAGCTTTCTTT. It translates to CASSPSPTDFEAFF.

This chain joins TRBV30 and TRBJ1-5; D not certain. The CDR3 contains 15 residues. Trimming stripped 1 base from V and 0 bases from J, with 10 bases between. Per the germline V gene, CDR1 is GTSNPN and CDR2 is SVGIG (reference sequence). The CDR3 loop reads CAWSGGVHSNQPQHF. The CDR3 DNA is TGTGCCTGGAGTGGGGGAGTCCATAGCAATCAGCCCCAGCATTTT.

The chain links TRBV4-2 to TRBJ1-2; 11 bases map to TRBD1. Germline CDR1 reads LGHNA; CDR2 reads YNFKEQ. V gave up 1 base and J gave up 2 bases; unmatched junction bases: 12. The CDR3 totals 19 residues. The chain's CDR3 is CASSQVLGTGGTQNYGYTF. Here the CDR3 DNA reads TGTGCCAGCAGCCAAGTTTTGGGGACAGGGGGGACTCAAAACTATGGCTACACCTTC.

This clone appeared many times. V usage is TRBV27 and J usage is TRBJ2-1; perhaps TRBD2 as D (5 bases). The CDR3 loop spans 16 amino acids. Trimming took 4 bases from V and 0 from J, leaving 13 bases between them. CDR1 and CDR2 from the germline V gene are MNHEY and SMNVEV (reference sequence). CDR3 nucleotide sequence: TGTGCCAGCAGTTCCGTATGGGAGAGCTCCTACAATGAGCAGTTCTTC. Residues: CASSSVWESSYNEQFF.

This clone was observed a single time. DNA of the CDR3: TGTGCCAGCAGCTTCCGGGACAGGGCCAAAAATGAGCAGTTCTTC. The encoded protein is CASSFRDRAKNEQFF. The chain carries TRBV14 and TRBJ2-1; 9 bases match TRBD1. The CDR3 has 15 residues. Germline CDR1 reads SGHDN; CDR2 reads FVKESK. V lost 5 bases and J lost 7; bases outside the gene matches: 9.

The chain recombines TRBV5-1 with TRBJ1-2; the D gene is possibly TRBD1 (5 bases). The CDR3 spans 14 residues. The V and J ends lost 0 bases and 7 bases respectively, with 13 bases between them. CDR1 SGHRS and CDR2 YFSETQ come from the germline V gene. This CDR3 reads CASSLGDVEGGYTF. The CDR3 region has the DNA TGCGCCAGCAGCTTGGGGGACGTGGAGGGTGGCTACACCTTC. The whole variable domain, remainder taken from reference TRBV5-1 and TRBJ1-2, is KAGVTQTPRYLIKTRGQQVTLSCSPISGHRSVSWYQQTPGQGLQFLFEYFSETQRNKGNFPGRFSGRQFSNSRSEMNVSTLELGDSALYLCASSLGDVEGGYTFGSGTRLTVV.

In this sample, this clone turned up a few times. The chain uses TRBV10-3 and TRBJ1-1; D gene unclear. Germline CDR1 is ENHRY and CDR2 is SYGVKD. V lost 6 bases to trimming and J lost 0 bases, with 14 bases between them. This CDR3 contains 15 residues. This chain's CDR3 is CAIRPTEGMNTEAFF. The CDR3 region has the DNA TGTGCCATCAGGCCCACTGAGGGCATGAACACTGAAGCTTTCTTT.

There are a few counts of this clone. V gene TRBV6-4 combines with J gene TRBJ2-2, with D tentatively TRBD1 (5 bases). Trimming removed 0 bases from V and 4 bases from J, with 6 bases in between. Germline CDR1 reads MRHNA; CDR2 reads SNTAGT. This CDR3 is built from 14 residues. CDR3 sequence: CASSDSTATGELFF. The CDR3 nucleotides are TGTGCCAGCAGTGACTCGACAGCCACCGGGGAGCTGTTTTTT.

This clone was observed a few times. The V call is TRBV5-1, the J call TRBJ2-7; D might be TRBD1 (6 bases). Germline V gene sequence: CDR1 SGHRS, CDR2 YFSETQ. The CDR3 spans 15 residues. Trimming shortened V by 0 bases and J by 2 bases, and 12 bases separated the two germline ends. The CDR3 sequence: CASSLGTADTYEQYF. CDR3 nucleotides: TGCGCCAGCAGCTTGGGGACAGCAGATACCTACGAGCAGTACTTC.

The V gene is TRBV6-6, the J gene TRBJ1-6, with 9 bases matching TRBD1. The germline CDR1 and CDR2 sequences are MNHNY and SVGAGI (reference sequence). CDR3 length: 16 residues. Trimming at V came to 2 bases and at J to 9 bases, leaving 8 bases not matched to a gene. CDR3 coding DNA: TGTGCCAGCAGTTACGGTCTGGGGACAGGGATTTCACCCCTCCACTTT. It codes for CASSYGLGTGISPLHF.

This chain joins TRBV4-2 and TRBJ2-3, with TRBD2 matching over 7 bases. Per the germline V gene, CDR1 is LGHNA and CDR2 is YNFKEQ. V lost 2 bases and J lost 4; bases outside the gene matches: 15. There are 18 residues in the CDR3. CDR3 protein: CASSQFVMGSGGADTQYF. For the CDR3, the DNA is TGTGCCAGCAGCCAATTTGTTATGGGGTCGGGGGGAGCAGATACGCAGTATTTT.

This clone has only one observation. The chain combines TRBV28 with TRBJ1-1; 9 nucleotides line up with TRBD1. Germline assignment: CDR1 MDHEN and CDR2 SYDVKM. This CDR3 contains 16 residues. Trimming removed 1 base from V and 6 bases from J; junction bases left unmatched: 9. CDR3 protein: CASSLFGTGRVAEAFF. The CDR3 region has the DNA TGTGCCAGCAGTTTATTCGGGACAGGGAGGGTCGCTGAAGCTTTCTTT.

The CDR3: CASSSIRSAPYGYTF. The CDR3 DNA reads TGTGCCAGCAGTTCGATCAGGTCTGCCCCCTATGGCTACACCTTC. The V gene is TRBV28, the J gene TRBJ1-2; no clear D. The CDR3 has 15 residues. The germline CDR1 and CDR2 sequences are MDHEN and SYDVKM. The germline V and J ends were trimmed by 4 bases and 4 bases, with 16 bases remaining between them.

The J gene is TRBJ1-2, the V gene TRBV4-2; possible D gene TRBD1, 6 bases. The germline CDR1 and CDR2 sequences are LGHNA and YNFKEQ. The CDR3 is 13 residues long. Between the trimmed V and J ends, which lost 4 bases and 6 bases, there was a span of 12 bases. In DNA form, the CDR3 reads TGTGCCAGCAGCCCGAGGGGGAGTGATGGCTACACCTTC. Amino acid sequence: CASSPRGSDGYTF.

The CDR3 nucleotides read TGTGCCAGCAGTGACAACGGGGGGGACTACAATGAGCAGTTCTTC. Translating gives CASSDNGGDYNEQFF. The gene calls are TRBV6-4 and TRBJ2-1; 8 nucleotides match TRBD2. CDR3 length: 15 amino acids. The germline V gene has CDR1 MRHNA and CDR2 SNTAGT. Losses at the gene ends were 2 bases for V and 3 bases for J; bases not matched to a gene: 3.

V usage is TRBV4-1 and J usage is TRBJ1-6; 9 bases are shared with TRBD1. This CDR3 is built from 14 residues. The V gene's germline CDR1 is MGHRA and CDR2 YSYEKL. J lost 7 bases, V lost 4 bases, and 2 bases had no gene match. The DNA of the CDR3 is TGCGCCAGCAGCCGGGACAGGGAAAATTCACCCCTCCACTTT. Translating gives CASSRDRENSPLHF.

This clone appeared a few times. The chain recombines TRBV6-5 with TRBJ1-3, with a tentative D call TRBD1 (6 bases). The V and J ends lost 0 bases and 4 bases respectively, with 7 bases between them. CDR3 length: 14 amino acids. Looked up from germline, CDR1 is MNHEY and CDR2 is SVGAGI. The CDR3 bases are TGTGCCAGCAGTTACTCGGGGACAGGAAACACCATATATTTT. Amino acid sequence: CASSYSGTGNTIYF.

CDR3 sequence reads: CASSEPGMNTEAFF. The DNA for the CDR3 is TGTGCCAGCAGTGAGCCCGGGATGAACACTGAAGCTTTCTTT. The chain uses TRBV2 and TRBJ1-1; no definite D call. There are 14 residues in the CDR3. V shed 3 bases and J shed 0 bases, with 8 bases lying between them. CDR1 and CDR2 from the germline V gene are SNHLY and FYNNEI.

This clone has just a few counts. The chain employs TRBV4-3 and TRBJ1-4; 8 nucleotides align to TRBD1. J was trimmed by 4 bases and V by 1 base; bases with no gene match: 8. The CDR3 contains 17 residues. The germline V gene has CDR1 LGHNA and CDR2 YSLEER. CDR3 sequence reads: CASSQVQGGGGNEKLFF. The CDR3 DNA reads TGCGCCAGCAGCCAAGTACAGGGGGGCGGAGGTAATGAAAAACTGTTTTTT.

J is TRBJ1-2 and V is TRBV14; 7 bases match TRBD1. The CDR3 runs 17 residues. Germline CDR1 is SGHDN and CDR2 is FVKESK. Trimming took 0 bases from V and 4 from J; bases not matched to a gene: 11. CDR3: CASSQDLRQGMVYGYTF. CDR3 DNA sequence: TGTGCCAGCAGCCAAGATCTGAGACAGGGAATGGTCTATGGCTACACCTTC.

The chain carries TRBV29-1 and TRBJ1-2; the D gene is possibly TRBD1 (5 bases). This CDR3 has 12 residues. V gave up 6 bases and J gave up 2 bases, with 10 bases separating them. Germline V lookup: CDR1 SQVTM, CDR2 ANQGSEA. CDR3 DNA: TGCAGCGTCTCCAGGGCCAACTATGGCTACACCTTC. Translated, it gives CSVSRANYGYTF.

The sample holds one count of this clone. The chain couples TRBV7-9 to TRBJ1-4; D is possibly TRBD1 (5 bases). Germline CDR1 and CDR2: SEHNR and FQNEAQ (reference sequence). This CDR3 has 15 amino acids. Deletions cut 4 bases from V and 3 bases from J, with 12 bases between. Here the CDR3 reads CASSSLDRANEKLFF. The CDR3 DNA sequence: TGTGCCAGCAGCTCACTCGACAGAGCTAATGAAAAACTGTTTTTT.

The V and J genes are TRBV6-5 and TRBJ2-4, with D possibly TRBD1 on 6 matching bases. Trimming pared 2 bases from V and 5 bases from J, leaving 10 bases between. Germline values: CDR1 MNHEY, CDR2 SVGAGI. The CDR3 extends over 14 amino acids. In nucleotides, the CDR3 is TGTGCCAGCAGTTACAGGGCAGGGGAAAACATTCAGTACTTC. Translated: CASSYRAGENIQYF.

This clone was detected a few times. The chain employs TRBV30 and TRBJ2-5; D possibly corresponds to TRBD2 (6 bases). The CDR3 covers 13 residues. The V gene's germline CDR1 is GTSNPN and CDR2 SVGIG (reference sequence). V lost 0 bases and J lost 5, with 10 bases in between. The DNA of the CDR3 is TGTGCCTGGAGTGTAAAGGGACTCGAGACCCAGTACTTC. Protein product: CAWSVKGLETQYF.

This clone was detected only once. The chain employs TRBV6-6 and TRBJ2-1; a weak D match, TRBD2 (5 bases). The CDR3 runs to 13 residues. Germline CDR1 reads MNHNY; CDR2 reads SVGAGI (reference sequence). V was pared by 2 bases and J by 4 bases, with 6 bases between. This CDR3 reads CASSYGEYNEQFF. As DNA, the CDR3 is TGTGCCAGCAGTTACGGGGAGTACAATGAGCAGTTCTTC.

The V call is TRBV4-1, the J call TRBJ2-5; no clear D gene. V gave up 0 bases and J gave up 2 bases, with 10 bases separating them. The CDR3 has 15 amino acids. Germline V gene data show CDR1 as MGHRA and CDR2 as YSYEKL. CDR3 DNA sequence: TGCGCCAGCAGCCAAGATCGCGCGGTACAAGAGACCCAGTACTTC. Encoded protein: CASSQDRAVQETQYF.

The V and J genes are TRBV30 and TRBJ1-2; 8 nucleotides match TRBD1. Losses at the gene ends were 1 base for V and 3 bases for J; bases not matched to a gene: 22. Germline V lookup: CDR1 GTSNPN, CDR2 SVGIG (reference sequence). This CDR3 region has 20 residues. The CDR3 coding sequence is TGTGCCTGGAGTGCTCAGGGGGCGCTCCGTGGGGGACCTGTTTACTATGGCTACACCTTC. It encodes CAWSAQGALRGGPVYYGYTF.

The genes are TRBV7-8 and TRBJ2-7; TRBD2 matches at 12 bases. The CDR3 is 18 residues long. From germline, CDR1 is SGHVS and CDR2 FQNEAQ. J was trimmed by 1 base and V by 2 bases; bases with no gene match: 9. The CDR3 DNA is TGTGCCAGCAGCTTAAAGGCTAGCGGGGGGGCCGTGTCCTACGAGCAGTACTTC. Translating gives CASSLKASGGAVSYEQYF.